The rows below give T cell receptor beta chains drawn from one sample of a study of multiple sclerosis patients with progressive multifocal leukoencephalopathy. The data were produced by immunoSEQ multiplex PCR, yet TCRdb's version contains in-frame clones alone and is incomplete. This table holds more than 30,000 clones, about 91% found once. The sample taken for sequencing was PBMCs. Receptors were obtained from a man aged 25 to 40 with multiple sclerosis. Both conserved end residues are part of each CDR3. Each record gives: V gene, D gene, CDR3 length, J gene, clone size, CDR3 protein, CDR3 DNA. The D gene is left open where the match is weak. Clone size is given for some rows only: seen once, a few or many times, or a class if the clone is expanded.

>TRBV27|.|15|TRBJ2-3|.
CASSSRLREADTQYF
TGTGCCAGCAGTTCAAGACTCAGGGAGGCAGATACGCAGTATTTT
>TRBV6-6|.|13|TRBJ1-2|.
CASSYGTEYGYTF
TGTGCCAGCAGTTACGGGACTGAGTATGGCTACACCTTC
>TRBV4-3|.|15|TRBJ2-5|.
CASSPGTYGGETQYF
TGCGCCAGCAGCCCGGGAACCTATGGAGGAGAGACCCAGTACTTC
>TRBV9|TRBD2|15|TRBJ2-1|.
CASSIGLASYNEQFF
TGTGCCAGCAGTATTGGACTAGCGTCCTACAATGAGCAGTTCTTC
>TRBV21-1|.|15|TRBJ2-4|.
CASSNGQGAKNIQYF
TGTGCCAGCAGCAACGGACAGGGGGCCAAAAACATTCAGTACTTC
>TRBV7-2|.|15|TRBJ2-1|.
CASIPALGRYNEQFF
TGTGCCAGCATTCCTGCATTGGGGAGATACAATGAGCAGTTCTTC
>TRBV5-1|.|15|TRBJ1-6|.
CASSPPLDQNSPLHF
TGCGCCAGCAGCCCCCCCTTGGACCAGAATTCACCCCTCCACTTT
>TRBV19|.|16|TRBJ1-3|.
CASKGGYREPGNTIYF
TGTGCCAGTAAGGGGGGCTACCGGGAACCTGGAAACACCATATATTTT
>TRBV7-6|.|19|TRBJ2-2|.
CASSLASGTPSVYTGELFF
TGTGCCAGCAGCTTAGCCTCCGGGACCCCCTCTGTTTACACCGGGGAGCTGTTTTTT
>TRBV11-2|.|12|TRBJ2-7|.
CASSLPGGGNFF
TGTGCCAGCAGCTTACCAGGGGGGGGCAATTTTTTC
>TRBV7-3|TRBD1|14|TRBJ2-1|.
CASSFGTGKHEQFF
TGTGCCAGCAGTTTCGGGACAGGGAAGCATGAGCAGTTCTTC
>TRBV7-2|.|18|TRBJ2-7|.
CASSLPHLEGGSAYEQYF
TGTGCCAGCAGCTTACCCCACCTCGAGGGCGGGTCGGCCTACGAGCAGTACTTC
>TRBV7-9|.|17|TRBJ1-3|.
CASSLAGAELLGNTIYF
TGTGCCAGCAGCTTAGCAGGGGCCGAACTCCTCGGAAACACCATATATTTT
>TRBV27|TRBD1|19|TRBJ1-5|.
CASSLYPTGGRPGNQPQHF
TGTGCCAGCAGTTTATATCCGACAGGGGGCCGTCCGGGCAATCAGCCCCAGCATTTT
>TRBV6-4|.|15|TRBJ1-1|.
CASSDSGALNTEAFF
TGTGCCAGCAGTGACTCAGGAGCTCTGAACACTGAAGCTTTCTTT
>TRBV20-1|.|10|TRBJ2-5|.
CSAREETQYF
TGCAGTGCTCGTGAGGAGACCCAGTACTTC
>TRBV7-2|.|14|TRBJ2-7|.
CASSPIRQSYEQYF
TGTGCCAGCAGCCCAATAAGACAGTCCTACGAGCAGTACTTC
>TRBV7-9|.|14|TRBJ2-7|few
CASSVTEAPYEQYF
TGTGCCAGCAGCGTAACCGAAGCCCCCTACGAGCAGTACTTC
>TRBV10-2|TRBD2|15|TRBJ2-3|.
CASSEAGGTIHTQYF
TGCGCCAGCAGTGAGGCGGGAGGGACCATCCATACGCAGTATTTT
>TRBV6-5|TRBD1|16|TRBJ1-4|.
CASSYARTGMFEKLFF
TGTGCCAGCAGTTACGCTAGGACAGGGATGTTCGAAAAACTGTTTTTT
>TRBV29-1|.|17|TRBJ2-5|.
CSVEPIIGGSVHETQYF
TGCAGCGTTGAGCCCATCATAGGGGGGTCGGTGCATGAGACCCAGTACTTC
>TRBV7-9|.|15|TRBJ1-1|.
CASSYPQGLNTEAFF
TGTGCCAGCAGTTACCCACAGGGCCTGAACACTGAAGCTTTCTTT
>TRBV5-1|TRBD1|15|TRBJ2-1|.
CASSPRDRGANEQFF
TGCGCCAGCAGCCCTAGGGACAGGGGGGCCAATGAGCAGTTCTTC
>TRBV7-9|TRBD2|16|TRBJ2-1|.
CASTPPGLAGVNEQFF
TGTGCCAGCACACCCCCTGGTCTAGCGGGAGTTAATGAGCAGTTCTTC
>TRBV5-1|.|14|TRBJ1-2|.
CASSLTTADYGYTF
TGCGCCAGCAGCTTGACGACGGCCGACTATGGCTACACCTTC
>TRBV7-9|.|19|TRBJ2-1|.
CASSSGQTTGTSSYNEQFF
TGTGCCAGCAGCTCGGGTCAGACAACAGGGACCAGCTCCTACAATGAGCAGTTCTTC
>TRBV4-2|TRBD2|16|TRBJ2-3|.
CASSQRGTSETDTQYF
TGTGCCAGCAGCCAGCGGGGGACTAGCGAAACAGATACGCAGTATTTT
>TRBV29-1|.|15|TRBJ2-2|once
CSGRTAGTNTGELFF
TGCAGCGGCCGGACGGCAGGGACTAACACCGGGGAGCTGTTTTTT
>TRBV7-2|TRBD1|15|TRBJ1-1|.
CASSSSQGVRTEAFF
TGTGCCAGCAGCTCGTCACAGGGGGTCCGTACTGAAGCTTTCTTT
>TRBV10-3|.|14|TRBJ2-7|.
CAISDRRAAYEQYF
TGTGCCATCAGTGACCGCAGAGCCGCCTACGAGCAGTACTTC
>TRBV18|TRBD2|16|TRBJ2-3|.
CASSPRAGGTTDTQYF
TGTGCCAGCTCGCCACGCGCGGGGGGGACCACGGATACGCAGTATTTT
>TRBV6-6|.|13|TRBJ2-3|.
CASSHGLSDTQYF
TGTGCCAGCAGTCACGGACTGTCAGATACGCAGTATTTT
>TRBV11-2|.|16|TRBJ1-1|.
CASSLHGEIVSTEAFF
TGTGCCAGCAGCTTACACGGGGAAATCGTTTCAACTGAAGCTTTCTTT
>TRBV5-4|.|14|TRBJ1-2|.
CASSLSGSSYGYTF
TGTGCCAGCAGCTTGAGCGGCAGTAGCTATGGCTACACCTTC
>TRBV7-9|TRBD2|15|TRBJ2-3|.
CASSCGGRATDTQYF
TGTGCCAGCAGCTGCGGGGGGCGGGCCACAGATACGCAGTATTTT
>TRBV2|.|17|TRBJ2-6|.
CASSELGGRSGANVLTF
TGTGCCAGCAGTGAATTGGGAGGAAGGTCAGGGGCCAACGTCCTGACTTTC
>TRBV2|.|14|TRBJ1-1|once
CASTGRGVNTEAFF
TGTGCCAGCACCGGCCGGGGCGTAAACACTGAAGCTTTCTTT
>TRBV19|.|13|TRBJ1-1|.
CASSPEWRTEAFF
TGTGCCAGTAGTCCTGAGTGGCGGACTGAAGCTTTCTTT
>TRBV14|.|14|TRBJ1-1|.
CASSQDLEITEAFF
TGTGCCAGCAGCCAAGATCTAGAGATAACTGAAGCTTTCTTT
>TRBV9|.|14|TRBJ2-7|.
CASSVGVTFYEQYF
TGTGCCAGCAGCGTAGGGGTCACCTTCTACGAGCAGTACTTC
>TRBV9|.|16|TRBJ2-1|.
CASSVGVGEGHNEQFF
TGTGCCAGCAGCGTAGGGGTAGGGGAAGGGCACAATGAGCAGTTCTTC
>TRBV18|TRBD2|18|TRBJ2-1|.
CASSPRTSGTRRGNEQFF
TGTGCCAGCTCACCACGAACTAGCGGAACTAGAAGGGGTAATGAGCAGTTCTTC
>TRBV7-9|TRBD2|14|TRBJ2-7|.
CASSLASGAYEQYF
TGTGCCAGCAGCTTGGCTAGCGGGGCTTACGAGCAGTACTTC
>TRBV25-1|TRBD2|15|TRBJ2-4|.
CASSDETSGVRAQYF
TGTGCCAGCAGTGATGAGACTAGCGGAGTGAGGGCCCAGTACTTC
>TRBV9|.|12|TRBJ1-2|.
CASSVSGWGYTF
TGTGCCAGCAGCGTGTCAGGGTGGGGCTACACCTTC
>TRBV19|TRBD2|15|TRBJ2-1|.
CASTLTSGSYNEQFF
TGTGCCAGTACCCTGACTAGCGGCTCCTACAATGAGCAGTTCTTC
>TRBV25-1|TRBD1|15|TRBJ2-1|.
CASSEAGTGHNEQFF
TGTGCCAGCAGTGAGGCTGGGACAGGGCACAATGAGCAGTTCTTC
>TRBV6-1|.|15|TRBJ2-3|.
CASSGAGTNRGTQYF
TGTGCCAGCAGTGGAGCCGGGACCAACCGTGGTACGCAGTATTTT
>TRBV20-1|.|9|TRBJ2-5|once
CSDVETQYF
TGCAGTGATGTAGAGACCCAGTACTTC
>TRBV11-2|.|13|TRBJ1-1|.
CASSPTGRTEAFF
TGTGCCAGCAGCCCTACAGGTAGAACTGAAGCTTTCTTT
>TRBV7-2|.|15|TRBJ1-5|.
CASRKKGGGNQPQHF
TGTGCCAGCAGAAAAAAGGGAGGGGGCAATCAGCCCCAGCATTTT
>TRBV30|.|14|TRBJ1-3|.
CAWSPRISGNTIYF
TGTGCCTGGAGTCCGAGGATCTCTGGAAACACCATATATTTT
>TRBV5-1|TRBD1|12|TRBJ2-7|.
CASSPGGYEQYF
TGCGCCAGCAGTCCAGGGGGATACGAGCAGTACTTC
>TRBV5-5|TRBD1|13|TRBJ2-7|.
CASSSWTGYEQYF
TGTGCCAGCAGCTCATGGACAGGCTACGAGCAGTACTTC
>TRBV7-6|TRBD2|17|TRBJ2-1|.
CASSLGFSGRAVNEQFF
TGTGCCAGCAGCTTAGGGTTTTCGGGGAGGGCCGTAAATGAGCAGTTCTTC
>TRBV15|TRBD1|15|TRBJ2-2|.
CATSGLGTGAGELFF
TGTGCCACCAGCGGTCTCGGGACAGGGGCCGGGGAGCTGTTTTTT